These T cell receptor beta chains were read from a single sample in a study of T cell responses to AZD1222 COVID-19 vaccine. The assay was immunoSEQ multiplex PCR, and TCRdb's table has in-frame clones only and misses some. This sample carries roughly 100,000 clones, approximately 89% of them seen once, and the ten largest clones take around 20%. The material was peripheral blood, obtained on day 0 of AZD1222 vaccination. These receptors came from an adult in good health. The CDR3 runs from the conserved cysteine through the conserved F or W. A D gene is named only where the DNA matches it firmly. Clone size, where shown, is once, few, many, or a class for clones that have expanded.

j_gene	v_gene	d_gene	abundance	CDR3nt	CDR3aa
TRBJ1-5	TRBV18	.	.	TGTGCCAGCTCACCAGGGGATTCTGGCAATCAGCCCCAGCATTTT	CASSPGDSGNQPQHF
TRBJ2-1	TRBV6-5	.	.	TGTGCCAGCAGTTGGGACGGAGGCTACAATGAGCAGTTCTTC	CASSWDGGYNEQFF
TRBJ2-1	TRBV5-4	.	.	TGTGCCAGCAGCTTGGGGGGCGCGAGGGACAATGAGCAGTTCTTC	CASSLGGARDNEQFF
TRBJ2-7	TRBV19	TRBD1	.	TGTGCCAGTAGTATAATTTCGGGACAGGGGGCTTTCGAGCAGTACTTC	CASSIISGQGAFEQYF
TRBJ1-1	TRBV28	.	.	TGTGCCAGCAGTTTTGTGATGAACACTGAAGCTTTCTTT	CASSFVMNTEAFF
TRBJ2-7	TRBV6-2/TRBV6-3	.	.	TGTGCCAGCAGCCAGGACTTGGGCAACTCCTACGAGCAGTACTTC	CASSQDLGNSYEQYF
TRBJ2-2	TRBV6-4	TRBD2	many	TGTGCCAGCAGTGGGCGGGAGACCGGGGAGCTGTTTTTT	CASSGRETGELFF
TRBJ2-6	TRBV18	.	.	TGTGCCAGCTCACCTTTCGTGGGCGACTCTGGGGCCAACGTCCTGACTTTC	CASSPFVGDSGANVLTF
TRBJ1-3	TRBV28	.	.	TGTGCCAGCGGGCCTTTAAACACCATATATTTT	CASGPLNTIYF
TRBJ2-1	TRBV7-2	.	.	TGTGCCAGCAGCTTGTCGGACCTCCCCACGGGTGAGCAGTTCTTC	CASSLSDLPTGEQFF
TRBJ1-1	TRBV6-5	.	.	TGTGCCAGCAGGGATCCGGGGCGGAGGGCTTTCTTT	CASRDPGRRAFF
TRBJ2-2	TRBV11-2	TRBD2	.	TGTGCCAGCAGCTTAACCAGCGGGAGTACGTACGGGGAGCTGTTTTTT	CASSLTSGSTYGELFF
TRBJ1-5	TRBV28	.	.	TGTGCCAGCAGTTTGTTAGCAGGGGTCGGCAATCAGCCCCAGCATTTT	CASSLLAGVGNQPQHF
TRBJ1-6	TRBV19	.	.	TGTGCCAGTAGTAAAGCCGAAAATTCACCCCTCCACTTT	CASSKAENSPLHF
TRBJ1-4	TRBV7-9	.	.	TGTGCCAGCAGCCCATTAATACGAGAAAAACTGTTTTTT	CASSPLIREKLFF
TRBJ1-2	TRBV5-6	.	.	TGTGCCAGCAGCTTGGATCCCTATGGCTACACCTTC	CASSLDPYGYTF
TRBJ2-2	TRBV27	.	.	TGTGCCAGCAGTTTATCGTATCTCGGGGAGCTGTTTTTT	CASSLSYLGELFF
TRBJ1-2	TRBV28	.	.	TGTGCCAGCAGTTTCGACTATGGCTACACCTTC	CASSFDYGYTF
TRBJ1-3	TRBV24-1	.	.	TGTGCCACCAGTGACCCCGGGACATCGGGAGGAAACACCATATATTTT	CATSDPGTSGGNTIYF
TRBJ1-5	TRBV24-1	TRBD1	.	TGTGCCACCAGTGCCGGGACAGGCACCGTCCCTAGCAATCAGCCCCAGCATTTT	CATSAGTGTVPSNQPQHF
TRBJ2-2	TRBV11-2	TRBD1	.	TGTGCCAGCAGCTTTACAGGGGGGAACACCGGGGAGCTGTTTTTT	CASSFTGGNTGELFF
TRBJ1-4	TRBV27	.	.	TGTGCCAGCAGCCCCGGCGCCAGCGCAGCCTTTGAAAAACTGTTTTTT	CASSPGASAAFEKLFF
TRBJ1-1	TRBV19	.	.	TGTGCCAGTACCGCCAGGGCGAACACTGAAGCTTTCTTT	CASTARANTEAFF
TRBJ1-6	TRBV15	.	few	TGTGCCACCAGCACGGCATTTGGAAATTCACCCCTCCACTTT	CATSTAFGNSPLHF
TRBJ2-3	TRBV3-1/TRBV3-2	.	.	TGTGCCAGCAGCCAAGAGGGAGGCACAGATACGCAGTATTTT	CASSQEGGTDTQYF
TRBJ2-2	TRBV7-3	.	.	TGTGCCAGCGGACATCCAGCGAACACCGGGGAGCTGTTTTTT	CASGHPANTGELFF
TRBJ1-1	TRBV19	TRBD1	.	TGTGCCAGTACCATCGGGTTGGACAGGGGAGAATTAGCTTTCTTT	CASTIGLDRGELAFF
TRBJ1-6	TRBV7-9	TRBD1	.	TGTGCCAGCAGCTTCGGACAGGGAGCTAATTCACCCCTCCACTTT	CASSFGQGANSPLHF
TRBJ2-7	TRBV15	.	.	TGTGCCACCAGCAAACAGGGCTACGAGCAGTACTTC	CATSKQGYEQYF
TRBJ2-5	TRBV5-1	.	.	TGCGCCAGCAGCTTGAATGCAGGGGAGGGGACCCAGTACTTC	CASSLNAGEGTQYF
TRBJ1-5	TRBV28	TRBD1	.	TGTGCCAGCAGTGCTACAGGGGGCTATCAGCCCCAGCATTTT	CASSATGGYQPQHF
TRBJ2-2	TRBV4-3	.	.	TGCGCCAGCAGCCATCAAACCTGGGGCGGGGAGCTGTTTTTT	CASSHQTWGGELFF
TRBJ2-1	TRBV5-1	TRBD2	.	TGCGCCAGCAGCCTAGCGGGAGCGGGATACAATGAGCAGTTCTTC	CASSLAGAGYNEQFF
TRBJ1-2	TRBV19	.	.	TGTGCCAGTAGTAGGGACCATGGGGGGAACTATGGCTACACCTTC	CASSRDHGGNYGYTF
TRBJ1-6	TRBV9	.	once	TGTGCCAGCAGCGTGAGGGAGACCTATAATTCACCCCTCCACTTT	CASSVRETYNSPLHF
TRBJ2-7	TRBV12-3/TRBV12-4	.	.	TGTGCCAGCAGTTTAGACAGATCCTACGAGCAGTACTTC	CASSLDRSYEQYF
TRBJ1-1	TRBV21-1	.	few	TGTGCCAGCAGCAAGAGGGGGCGAGAGAACACTGAAGCTTTCTTT	CASSKRGRENTEAFF
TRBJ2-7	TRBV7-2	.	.	TGTGCCAGCAGCTTACCCTCCTACGAGCAGTACTTC	CASSLPSYEQYF
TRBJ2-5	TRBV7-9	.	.	TGTGCCAGCAGCTTAAATCTGCGGGACCAAGAGACCCAGTACTTC	CASSLNLRDQETQYF
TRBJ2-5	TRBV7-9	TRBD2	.	TGTGCCAGCAGCTTAGCGGGAGGGCCATTAGAGACCCAGTACTTC	CASSLAGGPLETQYF
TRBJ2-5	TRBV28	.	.	TGTGCCAGCAGTTTTATGGGGGGACAAGAGACCCAGTACTTC	CASSFMGGQETQYF
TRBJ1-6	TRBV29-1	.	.	TGCAGCGTTAGTGGAGGGGTCGGTTCACCCCTCCACTTT	CSVSGGVGSPLHF
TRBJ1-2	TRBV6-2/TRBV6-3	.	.	TGTGCCAGCAGTAGCGAAAGGGGTTCTAACTATGGCTACACCTTC	CASSSERGSNYGYTF
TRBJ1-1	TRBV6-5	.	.	TGTGCCAGCACCGACATAGGGGGCACTGAAGCTTTCTTT	CASTDIGGTEAFF
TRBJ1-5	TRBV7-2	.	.	TGTGCCAGCAGCGACCCCCCCCGGGGCAATCAGCCCCAGCATTTT	CASSDPPRGNQPQHF
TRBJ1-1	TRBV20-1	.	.	TGCAGTGCTAGTTGGTCCTCGGGGTGGGCGAACACTGAAGCTTTCTTT	CSASWSSGWANTEAFF
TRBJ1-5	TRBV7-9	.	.	TGTGCCAGCAGCCCCGGGACGGATAGCAATCAGCCCCAGCATTTT	CASSPGTDSNQPQHF
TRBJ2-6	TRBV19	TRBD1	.	TGTGCCAGTAGTGACAGGGTAGGCGGGGCCAACGTCCTGACTTTC	CASSDRVGGANVLTF
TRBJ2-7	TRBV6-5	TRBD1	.	TGTGCCAGCACCACAGGGGTCTCAGGGCAGTACTTC	CASTTGVSGQYF
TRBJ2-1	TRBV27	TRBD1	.	TGTGCCAGCAGTGCGACAGGGGGAGGCTCCTACAATGAGCAGTTCTTC	CASSATGGGSYNEQFF
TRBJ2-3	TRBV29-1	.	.	TGCAGCGCCAGCACAGATACGCAGTATTTT	CSASTDTQYF
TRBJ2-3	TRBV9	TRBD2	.	TGTGCCAGCAGCGGATTAGCACCGGGACTAGACCGGGCAGATACGCAGTATTTT	CASSGLAPGLDRADTQYF
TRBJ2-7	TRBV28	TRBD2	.	TGTGCCAGCAGTTCCCGTAGCTGGGAGGGCTACGAGCAGTACTTC	CASSSRSWEGYEQYF